A single sample gave rise to the 30 T cell receptor beta chains below, sequenced in a study of CD8+ T cells in alopecia areata. Reverse transcribed after extraction, RNA yielded cDNA as the sequencing template. TCRdb's copy holds only in-frame clones and misses some; the assay was immunoSEQ multiplex PCR. The sample holds approximately 300,000 clones, and no clone turns up only once. Cutaneous lymph node cells were pooled, and they were sorted using CD4, CD8alpha, NKG2D, NKG2ACE and other markers. The sample consisted of CD4+ T cells sorted from a lymph node. The receptors originated from a C3H/HeJ mouse with alopecia areata. Strain MHC haplotype: H2-k.

Of note for this clone: Germline and genes: mouse. The DNA ends 4 residues before the CDR3 does, and the rest of the CDR3 is filled in from the germline J gene. The V call is TRBV13-2, the J call TRBJ2-1; 8 positions match TRBD2. Germline CDR1 NNHNN, CDR2 SYGAGS (reference sequence). The CDR3 has 15 residues. V shed 3 bases and J 6 bases; nucleotides not matched to a gene: 8. CDR3 bases read: TGTGCCAGCGGTGGGGCCCCACTGGGGGTTGCT. Its translation is CASGGAPLGVA. In full, the CDR3 reads CASGGAPLGVAEQFF.

This clone was found a few times. The listed genes are named as in mouse. The DNA ends 4 residues before the CDR3 does, and the rest of the CDR3 is filled in from the germline J gene. The gene calls are TRBV19 and TRBJ2-2; the D gene is possibly TRBD2 (5 bases). The CDR3 is made up of 14 amino acids. Trimming stripped 2 bases from V and 4 bases from J, with 9 bases between. The germline gives CDR1 FNHDT, CDR2 SITEND (reference sequence). The CDR3 sequence is CASSMWGSTGQLYF. Incomplete CDR3 DNA: TGTGCCAGCAGTATGTGGGGAAGCACCGGG.

The sample holds a few counts of this clone. The genes and germline here are from mouse. The read finishes 3 residues shy of the CDR3 end, and the germline J gene is used to complete it. This rearrangement joins TRBV13-1 to TRBJ1-6; the match to TRBD1 covers 8 bases. TRBJ1-6 carries the ORF label, with uncertain function. Germline lookup yields CDR1 NSHNY and CDR2 SYGAGN. This CDR3 is built from 14 residues. V trimming: 5 bases; J trimming: 6 bases; junction bases outside the gene matches: 4. CDR3 DNA (partial): TGTGCCAGCAGGGCGACAGGGGCTAATTCGCCC. This gives the protein CASRATGANSP. In full, the CDR3 is CASRATGANSPLYF.

Points on this clone: The genes and germline here are from mouse. Read coverage stops 4 residues before the CDR3 terminus; the germline J gene supplies the remainder. The chain combines TRBV19 with TRBJ2-7; TRBD2 matches 10 bases. Germline CDR1 and CDR2: FNHDT and SITEND (reference sequence). This CDR3 spans 14 amino acids. This CDR3 is CASNLRDWGYEQYF. The sequenced part of the CDR3 DNA is TGTGCCAGCAACCTCCGGGACTGGGGATAT.

This clone was seen many times. The gene names given are mouse names. The sequence runs out 4 residues before the end of the CDR3; the remainder is reconstructed from the germline J gene. The sample carries other DNA sequences with the same CDR3. The chain recombines TRBV1 with TRBJ1-2; D gene uncertain. V lost 0 bases, J lost 1 base, and 3 bases lay in between. This CDR3 contains 13 residues. CDR1 and CDR2 (germline): NSQYPW, LRSPGD (reference sequence). Partial CDR3 DNA: TGCACCTGCAGTGCAGAACAAAACTCC. It translates to CTCSAEQNS. The full-length CDR3 reads as CTCSAEQNSDYTF.

This clone was found a few times. Here the gene names and germline are mouse. The read ends 4 residues before the CDR3 terminus; that terminus is restored from the germline J gene. The chain combines TRBV13-1 with TRBJ1-1, with D possibly being TRBD1 (6 bases). V was clipped by 4 bases and J by 3 bases, with 10 bases between them. The V gene's germline CDR1 is NSHNY and CDR2 SYGAGN. The CDR3 length is 13 residues. CDR3 bases read: TGTGCCAGCAGTAGGGGGAGGGACACA. Its translation: CASSRGRDT. The whole CDR3 protein reads CASSRGRDTEVFF.

With regard to this clone: These gene names are mouse names. The read falls 3 residues short of the CDR3 end, and the missing part is taken from the germline J gene. The rearrangement uses TRBV13-2 and TRBJ1-6; 8 bases are shared with TRBD1. TRBJ1-6 is an open reading frame, and its role is uncertain. The CDR3 loop spans 15 amino acids. The trim removed 1 base at V and 5 bases at J, leaving 2 bases unmatched. CDR1 is NNHNN, CDR2 SYGAGS, per germline (reference sequence). The CDR3 DNA, read in part, is TGTGCCAGCGGTGATAGGGACAGGAATAATTCGCCC. It translates to CASGDRDRNNSP. The full CDR3 is CASGDRDRNNSPLYF.

This clone was recorded a few times. Genes and germline come from the mouse. Read coverage stops 4 residues before the CDR3 terminus; the germline J gene supplies the remainder. The sample contains more than one DNA sequence encoding this CDR3. The chain has TRBV5 and TRBJ2-7; D may be TRBD1 (6 bases). Germline CDR1 reads LGHNA; CDR2 reads YNLKQL (reference sequence). The CDR3 sequence is 12 residues long. V gave up 3 bases and J gave up 3 bases, with 6 bases separating them. The CDR3 DNA, read in part, is TGTGCCAGCAGCCACAGGGGCTAT. Its protein product is CASSHRGY. The entire CDR3 protein is CASSHRGYEQYF.

A few counts support this clone. Gene names follow the mouse nomenclature. The CDR3 goes on 4 residues after the read ends, and that part is filled in from the germline J gene. The gene calls are TRBV13-3 and TRBJ2-3; D may be TRBD1 (6 bases). This CDR3 region has 14 residues. V shed 6 bases and J shed 0 bases, with 11 bases lying between them. Germline V lookup: CDR1 NNHDY, CDR2 SYVADS. The sequenced CDR3 bases are TGTGCCAGCACCGGGACACAAAGTGCAGAA. Translating gives CASTGTQSAE. The full CDR3 protein is CASTGTQSAETLYF.

This clone was recorded a few times. The germline and genes are mouse ones. Sequencing ends 4 residues short of the CDR3 end; the germline J gene provides the rest. The chain couples TRBV31 to TRBJ2-2, with 12 bases lining up with TRBD2. The germline CDR1 and CDR2 sequences are GKSSPN and SITVG. This CDR3 has 14 amino acids. Losses at the gene ends were 3 bases for V and 6 bases for J; bases not matched to a gene: 2. CDR3 bases read: TGTGCCTGGAGGGGGACTGGGGGGCCCGGG. Protein product: CAWRGTGGPG. The complete CDR3 protein is CAWRGTGGPGQLYF.

The sample holds a few counts of this clone. Here the gene names and germline are mouse. The read ends 4 residues before the CDR3 terminus; that terminus is restored from the germline J gene. The chain links TRBV1 to TRBJ1-1; D ambiguous. CDR1 is NSQYPW, CDR2 LRSPGD, per germline (reference sequence). The CDR3 length is 11 residues. The part of the CDR3 DNA that was read is TGCACCTGCAGTGCATACAAA. Protein sequence: CTCSAYK. The whole CDR3 protein is CTCSAYKEVFF.

Notes on this clone: These gene names are mouse names. The read ends 4 residues early relative to the CDR3; the germline J gene fills the gap. The J gene is TRBJ2-5, the V gene TRBV16; 8 bases are a match to TRBD1. This CDR3 has 16 residues. The junction had 3 bases not matched to a gene; V was cut back by 1 base and J by 0 bases. Germline lookup yields CDR1 SGHSA and CDR2 FRNQAP. The part of the CDR3 DNA that was read is TGTGCAAGCAGCTTAGGGACAGGGATTAACCAAGAC. This sequence encodes CASSLGTGINQD. The entire CDR3 protein is CASSLGTGINQDTQYF.

This clone appeared a few times. Gene labels here are mouse ones. CDR3 region: CASSRDIANSDYTF. CDR3 DNA, as far as it was read: TGTGCCAGCAGCCGGGACATTGCAAACTCC. V and J are TRBV3 and TRBJ1-2; a weak D match, TRBD1 (6 bases). The CDR3 end falls 4 residues outside the read, so it is completed with the germline J gene. The germline gives CDR1 SNHLY, CDR2 FYNGKV (reference sequence). V was clipped by 5 bases and J by 0 bases, with 10 bases between them. The CDR3 is 14 amino acids. The variable domain in full, completed from reference TRBV3 and TRBJ1-2, reads GPKVLQIPSHQIIDMGQMVTLNCDPVSNHLYFYWYKQILGQQMEFLVNFYNGKVMEKSKLFKDQFSVERPDGSYFTLKIQPTALEDSAVYFCASSRDIANSDYTFGSGTRLLVI.

This clone has more than one count but fewer than ten. Each gene name is a mouse one. Read sequence stops 3 residues before the CDR3 end, and the germline J gene provides the missing end. The chain recombines TRBV13-3 with TRBJ1-6, with 10 bases that match TRBD1. TRBJ1-6 carries the ORF label, with uncertain function. Trimming took 6 bases from V and 8 from J; bases not matched to a gene: 2. This CDR3 has 13 residues. Germline values: CDR1 NNHDY, CDR2 SYVADS. The sequenced CDR3 bases are TGTGCCAGCAAGGGACAGGGGTATTCGCCC. Protein: CASKGQGYSP. In full, the CDR3 reads CASKGQGYSPLYF.

This clone was counted ten times or more. The germline and genes are mouse ones. The read ends 4 residues shy of where the CDR3 ends; the end is completed using the germline J gene. The same CDR3 can be traced to other DNA sequences in this sample. The genes are TRBV13-1 and TRBJ1-1; the D gene is possibly TRBD1 (6 bases). The CDR3 sequence is 13 residues long. V gave up 3 bases and J gave up 1 base, with 7 bases separating them. CDR1 NSHNY and CDR2 SYGAGN come from the germline V gene. The covered CDR3 bases are TGTGCCAGCAGTGCGGGACAAAACACA. Translation: CASSAGQNT. The complete CDR3 protein is CASSAGQNTEVFF.

A note on this clone: These gene names are mouse names. Coverage ceases 4 residues before the CDR3 finishes, and the germline J gene fills in the end. V is TRBV13-1 and J is TRBJ2-5, with D perhaps TRBD1 (6 bases). Germline loops: CDR1 NSHNY, CDR2 SYGAGN. V was pared by 4 bases and J by 0 bases, with 9 bases between. This CDR3 is 14 amino acids long. CDR3 DNA (partial): TGTGCCAGCAGTACAGGGATTAACCAAGAC. Its protein product is CASSTGINQD. The CDR3 reads in full as CASSTGINQDTQYF.

Of note for this clone: Gene names follow the mouse nomenclature. The missing CDR3 end, 4 residues past where the read stops, is filled in from the germline J gene. This CDR3 is also generated by other DNA sequences in the sample. V usage is TRBV5 and J usage is TRBJ1-1; the match to TRBD1 covers 8 bases. Germline CDR1 and CDR2: LGHNA and YNLKQL (reference sequence). V lost 1 base, J lost 4 bases, and 5 bases stayed unmatched. The CDR3 length is 15 residues. CDR3 amino acids: CASSQVRGQGTEVFF. CDR3 DNA (partial): TGTGCCAGCAGCCAAGTCAGGGGGCAGGGCACA.

This clone occurred many times. Genes here carry mouse names. The read ends 4 residues shy of where the CDR3 ends; the end is completed using the germline J gene. Other DNA variants within this sample encode the same CDR3. The chain combines TRBV1 with TRBJ2-1; D may be TRBD1 (6 bases). This CDR3 comprises 15 residues. Trimming took off 0 bases at V and 1 base at J, with 7 bases between the two ends. The germline V gene has CDR1 NSQYPW and CDR2 LRSPGD (reference sequence). CDR3 protein: CTCSAERGNYAEQFF. The sequenced part of the CDR3 DNA is TGCACCTGCAGTGCAGAAAGGGGGAACTATGCT.

This clone was found a few times. Gene names follow the mouse nomenclature. The missing CDR3 end, 4 residues past where the read stops, is filled in from the germline J gene. The V gene is TRBV13-3, the J gene TRBJ2-5; D is uncertain. This CDR3 spans 13 amino acids. Germline V gives CDR1 NNHDY, CDR2 SYVADS. The germline V and J ends were trimmed by 4 bases and 0 bases, with 6 bases remaining between them. The CDR3 reads CASSPLNQDTQYF. The part of the CDR3 DNA that was read is TGTGCCAGCAGTCCCCTTAACCAAGAC.

Only a few counts were recorded for this clone. The germline and genes are mouse ones. The read ends 4 residues early relative to the CDR3; the germline J gene fills the gap. The genes are TRBV29 and TRBJ2-3, with D possibly being TRBD2 (5 bases). V was cut by 1 base and J by 0 bases, with 8 bases left in between. CDR3 size: 15 residues. Germline lookup yields CDR1 MSHET and CDR2 SYDVDS. Here the CDR3 reads CASSLLGSSAETLYF. The CDR3 DNA, read in part, is TGTGCTAGCAGTTTATTGGGGTCTAGTGCAGAA.

Concerning this clone itself: The genes and germline here are from mouse. The DNA ends 4 residues before the CDR3 does, and the rest of the CDR3 is filled in from the germline J gene. Other DNA sequences of this sample code for an identical CDR3. The chain is built from TRBV5 and TRBJ2-2, with a tentative D call TRBD2 (5 bases). Germline assignment: CDR1 LGHNA and CDR2 YNLKQL (reference sequence). This CDR3 has 14 amino acids. V was trimmed by 1 base and J by 2 bases, leaving 5 bases between them. Incomplete CDR3 DNA: TGTGCCAGCAGCCAAGTGGGGAACACCGGG. Protein product: CASSQVGNTG. The full CDR3 protein reads CASSQVGNTGQLYF.

A word on this clone: A much larger clone sits a single nucleotide away, making a read error possible. The genes are named according to mouse. The CDR3 end lies 4 residues beyond the end of the read and is filled in from the germline J gene. The same CDR3 arises from other DNA sequences in this sample as well. V and J are TRBV13-3 and TRBJ2-2; 9 bases match TRBD1. The CDR3 has 15 residues. V trimming: 3 bases; J trimming: 0 bases; junction bases outside the gene matches: 0. CDR1 and CDR2 from the germline V gene are NNHDY and SYVADS. CDR3 bases read: TGTGCCAGCAGTGGGGACAGGGCAAACACCGGG. Amino acids: CASSGDRANTG. The entire CDR3 sequence reads CASSGDRANTGQLYF.

Details on this clone: Any gene name here is a mouse gene name. From the germline J gene comes the end of the CDR3, since the read stops 4 residues before it. This sequence joins TRBV13-1 and TRBJ2-3; tentative D call: TRBD2 (5 bases). The germline CDR1 and CDR2 sequences are NSHNY and SYGAGN. This CDR3 comprises 12 residues. CDR3 protein: CASSDWGETLYF. The part of the CDR3 DNA that was read is TGTGCCAGCAGTGATTGGGGAGAA.

A note on this clone: Germline and genes here are mouse. The DNA ends 4 residues before the CDR3 does, and the rest of the CDR3 is filled in from the germline J gene. The same CDR3 arises from other DNA sequences in this sample as well. The rearrangement uses TRBV1 and TRBJ2-4, with D possibly TRBD2 on 5 matching bases. Germline V gene data show CDR1 as NSQYPW and CDR2 as LRSPGD (reference sequence). This CDR3 has 15 amino acids. V dropped 3 bases and J dropped 0 bases, with 10 bases sitting between them. The CDR3 reads CTCSAPSGSQNTLYF. The sequenced part of the CDR3 DNA is TGCACCTGCAGTGCTCCGTCTGGGAGTCAAAAC.

This clone was seen a few times. Each gene name is a mouse one. Read data end 4 residues before the CDR3 end; the end is taken from the germline J gene. The chain joins TRBV5 to TRBJ2-7; TRBD1 agrees at 10 bases. J lost 2 bases, V lost 4 bases, and 2 bases had no gene match. The germline V gene encodes CDR1 LGHNA and CDR2 YNLKQL (reference sequence). CDR3 length equals 14 residues. The sequenced CDR3 bases are TGTGCCAGCAGCCGAGGACAGGGGGCCTAT. It encodes CASSRGQGAY. The CDR3, in full, reads CASSRGQGAYEQYF.

As for this clone: Germline and genes here are mouse. The read is 4 residues too short to cover the CDR3 end, so that end is filled in from the germline J gene. Different DNA sequences within this sample yield the same CDR3. V and J are TRBV19 and TRBJ2-3; 7 nucleotides match TRBD1. Germline CDR1 is FNHDT and CDR2 is SITEND (reference sequence). V was clipped by 5 bases and J by 0 bases; unmatched bases: 3. The CDR3 totals 14 residues. CDR3 sequence: CASSRQGSAETLYF. CDR3 DNA, as far as it was read: TGTGCCAGCAGCAGACAGGGTAGTGCAGAA.

This clone was observed a handful of times. The listed genes are named as in mouse. The read terminates 4 residues ahead of where the CDR3 ends, so the germline J gene completes it. V is TRBV4 and J is TRBJ2-4; 8 bases map to TRBD2. Trimming at V came to 4 bases and at J to 0 bases, leaving 3 bases not matched to a gene. Germline loops: CDR1 LGHDT, CDR2 YNNKQL (reference sequence). This CDR3 is 15 amino acids long. The CDR3 region is CASSSLGASQNTLYF. The DNA read from the CDR3 is TGTGCCAGCAGCTCACTGGGGGCTAGTCAAAAC.

This clone was detected only a few times. Genes here carry mouse names. The read comes to an end 4 residues before the CDR3 does, leaving the germline J gene to fill in the end. The chain couples TRBV19 to TRBJ2-7; D possibly corresponds to TRBD2 (6 bases). Germline-derived CDR1 and CDR2 are FNHDT and SITEND (reference sequence). The V gene lost 4 bases and the J gene lost 3 bases, with 11 bases spanning the gap. This CDR3 region has 13 residues. The CDR3: CASSSTGDYEQYF. The sequenced CDR3 bases are TGTGCCAGCAGTTCGACTGGCGACTAT.

This clone has only a few counts. The gene symbols are mouse symbols. The sequenced fragment ends 4 residues before the CDR3 boundary, so the rest is inferred from the germline J gene. The J gene is TRBJ2-1, the V gene TRBV13-1; 9 bases are shared with TRBD1. Germline CDR1 and CDR2: NSHNY and SYGAGN. This CDR3 has 16 amino acids. CDR3 protein: CASSDPAQGAGAEQFF. The part of the CDR3 DNA that was read is TGTGCCAGCAGTGATCCGGCACAGGGGGCGGGAGCT.

This clone has just a few counts. At one of its ends the junction is not consistent with the germline gene, which may arise from a read error. All gene names here are mouse names. The read ends 4 residues early relative to the CDR3; the germline J gene fills the gap. The V call is TRBV1, the J call TRBJ2-3; 8 nucleotides align to TRBD1. The CDR3 covers 14 residues. Germline V gene sequence: CDR1 NSQYPW, CDR2 LRSPGD (reference sequence). CDR3 residues: CTGSARGRTETLYF. CDR3 DNA (partial): TGCACCGGCAGTGCCAGGGGGCGGACAGAA.